The subject of this entry is one T cell receptor beta chain. The data stem from a study of blood T cell repertoires in COVID-19. Study-wide context: The United States, Italy and Spain provided the acute and convalescent COVID-19 samples. PBMCs, B-cell-depleted T cells, or T cells provided the cDNA or gDNA that made up the material.

With 0 bases clipped from V and 4 bases from J, the junction kept 8 bases outside the gene matches. This CDR3 spans 16 amino acids. The germline V gene encodes CDR1 SGDLS and CDR2 YYNGEE. Original processing methods: The assay estimated nucleated cells by amplifying reference gene primers. Sequenced by immunoSEQ multiplex PCR; TCRdb stores in-frame clones only, minus some. V and J calls and clone size come straight from that table; D and trimming were deduced from the DNA. The table records 350,000 to 450,000 clones, 86% of them present only once. The sample taken for sequencing was peripheral blood. V is TRBV9 and J is TRBJ1-1; 8 bases fit TRBD1. The sequence was collected from a woman aged 55-69 years with COVID-19, enrolled during active disease. The DNA of the CDR3 is TGTGCCAGCAGCGTAGGATCGCAGGGGGCGCGCACTGAAGCTTTCTTT. Its protein is CASSVGSQGARTEAFF.